These 10 T cell receptor beta chains came from one sample sequenced in a study of Graves' ophthalmopathy and Graves' hyperthyroidism. RNA transcripts provided the template for amplifying TCR beta CDR3 regions. First-round RT-PCR employed HTBI primers, with a second-round multiplex PCR after it. A single record per CDR3 protein comes from TCRdb applying MiXCR to the multiplex PCR reads. The table has 200,000 to 300,000 distinct CDR3 sequences, around 45% seen once. The sequenced sample was peripheral blood. Source of these receptors: an adult man with Graves' ophthalmopathy.

The V gene is TRBV6-6, the J gene TRBJ1-5, with D unresolved. The V and J ends lost 5 bases and 4 bases respectively, with 12 bases between them. In germline, CDR1 is MNHNY, CDR2 SVGAGI (reference sequence). CDR3 length: 14 residues. The CDR3 protein is CASSPAGQNQPQHF. In nucleotides, the CDR3 is TGTGCCAGCAGTCCCGCCGGCCAGAATCAGCCCCAGCATTTT.

V gene TRBV5-1 combines with J gene TRBJ1-2; 8 nucleotides agree with TRBD1. Trimming removed 3 bases from V and 4 bases from J; junction bases left unmatched: 17. Germline assignment: CDR1 SGHRS and CDR2 YFSETQ. This CDR3 has 18 amino acids. DNA for the CDR3: TGCGCCAGCAGCTCGCTTGAGGGGGTGGACAGGGCAGGCTATGGCTACACCTTC. Protein sequence: CASSSLEGVDRAGYGYTF.

The V and J genes are TRBV19 and TRBJ1-6; no clear D gene. CDR3 length equals 14 residues. Germline loops: CDR1 LNHDA, CDR2 SQIVND (reference sequence). Trimming left V 9 bases short and J 6 bases short, with 15 bases between. The CDR3, as DNA: TGTGCCAGCACGGAAGGACCCTTTAATTCACCCCTCCACTTT. Amino acids: CASTEGPFNSPLHF.

This clonotype showed up just a few times. The chain carries TRBV24-1 and TRBJ2-5; D remains ambiguous. The CDR3 has 12 residues. The V and J ends lost 4 bases and 7 bases respectively, with 9 bases between them. CDR1 and CDR2 from the germline V gene are KGHDR and SFDVKD. This CDR3 is CATSDPMGTQYF. CDR3 DNA sequence: TGTGCCACCAGTGACCCTATGGGGACCCAGTACTTC.

This clonotype was seen a handful of times. The rearrangement links TRBV4-1 to TRBJ1-4; D may be TRBD1 (6 bases). This CDR3 spans 14 amino acids. The germline V and J ends were trimmed by 1 base and 3 bases, with 6 bases remaining between them. Germline V gives CDR1 MGHRA, CDR2 YSYEKL. As DNA, the CDR3 is TGCGCCAGCAGCCAAGGGACAGCTAATGAAAAACTGTTTTTT. This gives the protein CASSQGTANEKLFF.

As to this clonotype: One junction end disagrees with the germline gene, perhaps due to a read error. The chain carries TRBV10-2 and TRBJ1-1; 9 positions agree with TRBD1. Germline V gene data show CDR1 as WSHSY and CDR2 as SAAADI. The CDR3 spans 17 residues. CDR3 coding DNA: TGTGCCAGCAGTTACCGAACAGGGGGCAGAGGTTGGACTGAAGCTTTCTTT. Residues: CASSYRTGGRGWTEAFF.

The DNA for the CDR3 is TGTGCCAGCAGCCAAGCGGATCATTACTACGAGCAGTACTTC. Translated: CASSQADHYYEQYF. This chain links TRBV3-1 with TRBJ2-7; D gene unclear. The CDR3 extends over 14 amino acids. Germline V lookup: CDR1 LGHDT, CDR2 YNNKEL (reference sequence). Between the trimmed V and J ends, which lost 1 base and 3 bases, there was a span of 10 bases.

This chain uses TRBV20-1 with TRBJ1-1; 7 positions agree with TRBD1. This CDR3 spans 13 amino acids. Germline V lookup: CDR1 DFQATT, CDR2 SNEGSKA (reference sequence). CDR3 DNA: TGCAGCCAAGAGACAGGGTATAGAACTGAAGCTTTCTTT. Translating gives CSQETGYRTEAFF.

The rearrangement uses TRBV5-7 and TRBJ1-2; maybe TRBD1 (5 bases). TRBV5-7 is flagged as an ORF with uncertain function. V shed 2 bases and J shed 2 bases, with 13 bases lying between them. CDR3 length: 15 residues. CDR3 nucleotide sequence: TGTGCCAGCAGCTTCAGCAGGGCTGGGAACTATGGCTACACCTTC. Protein: CASSFSRAGNYGYTF.

The genes are TRBV5-8 and TRBJ2-7; 9 positions agree with TRBD1. The CDR3 spans 17 residues. The ends lost 4 bases at V and 4 bases at J; junction bases unmatched: 15. Germline V lookup: CDR1 SGHTS, CDR2 YDEGEE. The CDR3 region is CASSQVNEGQGRYEQYF. The CDR3 DNA reads as TGTGCCAGCAGCCAAGTTAACGAGGGACAGGGAAGGTACGAGCAGTACTTC.